Below, 18 T cell receptor beta chains from the same sample are listed, as sequenced in a study of graft-versus-host responses after intestinal transplantation (dated by TCRdb to the early 2020s). The library was generated by the immunoSEQ multiplex PCR assay. TCRdb retrieved this table from immuneACCESS and kept in-frame rearrangements only. Not all clones are present; in checked studies, unresolved V genes account for under half, and no reason is known for the remainder. Recorded for this sample are under 100,000 clones; 85% to 95% of them occurred a single time. The ten biggest clones cover around 1.1% of the sample. What the time point label conveys for this sample: cells obtained before transplantation from donor or recipient. What these receptors recognize is not known. This material consisted of unstimulated CD8+ T cells sorted from spleen or lymph node cells, taken before transplant. Source of these receptors: a human donor who was the organ donor for an intestinal transplant.

The sample holds one count of this clone. The chain carries TRBV27 and TRBJ2-7; a weak D match, TRBD1 (6 bases). CDR1 is MNHEY and CDR2 is SMNVEV in the germline V gene (reference sequence). V was pared by 5 bases and J by 4 bases, with 12 bases between. The CDR3 totals 13 residues. The CDR3 nucleotides read TGTGCCAGCAGTGCGCGGACAGTTTACGAGCAGTACTTC. It translates to CASSARTVYEQYF.

This clone was counted a single time. This chain joins TRBV10-3 and TRBJ2-1; possibly TRBD1 for D (6 bases). This CDR3 spans 16 amino acids. V lost 4 bases and J lost 0, with 13 bases in between. The germline V gene has CDR1 ENHRY and CDR2 SYGVKD. The CDR3 is CAISGRRGYSYNEQFF. The CDR3 DNA sequence: TGTGCCATCAGTGGCCGCAGGGGTTACTCCTACAATGAGCAGTTCTTC.

This clone appeared once. The chain joins TRBV6-6 to TRBJ1-1; 7 bases match TRBD1. This CDR3 spans 16 amino acids. From germline, CDR1 is MNHNY and CDR2 SVGAGI (reference sequence). J gave up 6 bases and V 2 bases, and 12 bases lay outside the gene matches. Written as DNA, the CDR3 is TGTGCCAGCAGTTACCCCCCGACAGGGTGGAAAGCTGAAGCTTTCTTT. Translation gives CASSYPPTGWKAEAFF.

The gene calls are TRBV9 and TRBJ1-6, with D maybe TRBD1 (6 bases). The CDR3 is 13 amino acids. The V end lost 3 bases, the J end lost 7 bases, and 8 bases lay between the germline ends. Germline V gene data show CDR1 as SGDLS and CDR2 as YYNGEE. CDR3 region: CASSGTGNSPLHF. CDR3 coding DNA: TGTGCCAGCAGCGGAACAGGGAATTCACCCCTCCACTTT.

The chain uses TRBV28 and TRBJ2-7; maybe TRBD1 (6 bases). Germline assignment: CDR1 MDHEN and CDR2 SYDVKM. Trimming took off 5 bases at V and 5 bases at J, with 16 bases between the two ends. The CDR3 runs to 14 residues. The CDR3: CASSGDTLADEQYF. The CDR3 nucleotides are TGTGCCAGCAGTGGGGACACTCTCGCAGACGAGCAGTACTTC.

The chain links TRBV5-5 to TRBJ2-7; 7 nucleotides line up with TRBD1. With 4 bases clipped from V and 3 bases from J, the junction kept 4 bases outside the gene matches. This CDR3 spans 13 amino acids. CDR1 SGHKS and CDR2 YYEKEE come from the germline V gene (reference sequence). This CDR3 reads CASSLGTDYEQYF. CDR3 DNA: TGTGCCAGCAGCCTAGGGACAGACTACGAGCAGTACTTC.

V and J are TRBV25-1 and TRBJ2-3; perhaps TRBD2 as D (6 bases). V lost 2 bases to trimming and J lost 6 bases, with 12 bases between them. This CDR3 region has 14 residues. Per the germline V gene, CDR1 is MGHDK and CDR2 is SYGVNS. DNA for the CDR3: TGTGCCAGCAGTGAAGGTCTGGGAGGTGATACGCAGTATTTT. Its translation: CASSEGLGGDTQYF.

This chain joins TRBV5-1 and TRBJ2-1, with 10 bases identical to TRBD2. The CDR3 spans 19 residues. The ends lost 6 bases at V and 5 bases at J; junction bases unmatched: 20. Germline V lookup: CDR1 SGHRS, CDR2 YFSETQ. The CDR3 region is CASIPGLAEHPRTNNEQFF. The CDR3 DNA reads TGCGCCAGCATTCCCGGACTAGCGGAGCACCCAAGAACGAACAATGAGCAGTTCTTC.

The chain is built from TRBV4-1 and TRBJ2-2; 8 nucleotides match TRBD2. The CDR3 spans 18 residues. V lost 0 bases and J lost 1; bases outside the gene matches: 7. In germline, CDR1 is MGHRA, CDR2 YSYEKL. The CDR3 reads CASSQDQSGSRNTGELFF. Written as DNA, the CDR3 is TGCGCCAGCAGCCAAGACCAAAGCGGGAGTAGGAACACCGGGGAGCTGTTTTTT.

The chain couples TRBV6-5 to TRBJ1-1; D may be TRBD1 (6 bases). V was trimmed by 2 bases and J by 7 bases, leaving 11 bases between them. The CDR3 is made up of 13 amino acids. CDR1 MNHEY and CDR2 SVGAGI come from the germline V gene. The chain's CDR3 is CASSYRGLDEAFF. The CDR3 DNA follows: TGTGCCAGCAGTTACAGGGGGTTGGATGAAGCTTTCTTT.

This clone was picked up a small number of times. The rearrangement links TRBV19 to TRBJ1-2; the match to TRBD1 covers 7 bases. Trimming took 5 bases from V and 4 from J; bases not matched to a gene: 13. The CDR3 contains 16 residues. Germline V gene sequence: CDR1 LNHDA, CDR2 SQIVND (reference sequence). The DNA for the CDR3 is TGTGCCAGTAGTCTCCGAGCAGGGGGGTATCCCTATGGCTACACCTTC. Protein: CASSLRAGGYPYGYTF.

This clone came up once. The genes are TRBV7-9 and TRBJ2-3; 13 bases are shared with TRBD2. CDR1 SEHNR and CDR2 FQNEAQ come from the germline V gene (reference sequence). Trimming removed 8 bases from V and 5 bases from J; junction bases left unmatched: 4. This CDR3 is built from 14 residues. This chain's CDR3 is CASRGLAGEDTQYF. The CDR3 region has the DNA TGTGCCAGCCGAGGACTAGCGGGGGAAGATACGCAGTATTTT.

V gene TRBV7-9 combines with J gene TRBJ2-1; D gene uncertain. Per the germline V gene, CDR1 is SEHNR and CDR2 is FQNEAQ (reference sequence). V was shortened by 1 base and J by 0 bases, with 13 bases between the two germline ends. This CDR3 region has 17 residues. CDR3 in amino acids: CASSLGSPLASYNEQFF. The CDR3 DNA is TGTGCCAGCAGCTTAGGGTCCCCGTTGGCCTCCTACAATGAGCAGTTCTTC.

The chain joins TRBV9 to TRBJ2-2, with D unclear. Between the trimmed V and J ends, which lost 0 bases and 7 bases, there was a span of 4 bases. This CDR3 region has 12 residues. The germline V gene has CDR1 SGDLS and CDR2 YYNGEE. In DNA, the CDR3 is TGTGCCAGCAGCGTAGGCAGCGGGGAGCTGTTTTTT. Amino acid sequence: CASSVGSGELFF.

This chain uses TRBV5-1 with TRBJ2-1, with TRBD2 identical over 9 bases. The CDR3 has 16 amino acids. V shed 5 bases, J shed 4 bases, and the junction held 10 bases outside the gene matches. Germline V CDR1 and CDR2: SGHRS, YFSETQ. The CDR3 coding sequence is TGCGCCAGCAGGGGGAGAGTAGCGGGGGCGTACAATGAGCAGTTCTTC. Amino acids: CASRGRVAGAYNEQFF.

The V and J genes are TRBV11-3 and TRBJ2-3; 7 nucleotides line up with TRBD1. The CDR3 is 13 residues long. The ends lost 5 bases at V and 9 bases at J; junction bases unmatched: 8. Germline CDR1 and CDR2: SGHNT and YENEEA. The CDR3 here is CASSHRLGQTQYF. The DNA for the CDR3 is TGTGCCAGCAGCCATCGCCTGGGACAGACGCAGTATTTT.

This sequence joins TRBV6-5 and TRBJ2-3; 12 positions match TRBD2. The CDR3 runs 15 residues. V lost 1 base, J lost 5 bases, and 1 base stayed unmatched. CDR1 is MNHEY, CDR2 SVGAGI, per germline. CDR3 residues: CASSYLTSGGDTQYF. DNA of the CDR3: TGTGCCAGCAGTTACTTGACTAGCGGGGGAGATACGCAGTATTTT.

The CDR3 is CASADRAPSGANVLTF. CDR3 in DNA: TGTGCCAGCGCCGACAGGGCCCCCTCTGGGGCCAACGTCCTGACTTTC. This chain uses TRBV28 with TRBJ2-6; 7 bases line up with TRBD1. The CDR3 runs to 16 residues. V was clipped by 8 bases and J by 0 bases; unmatched bases: 7. Germline values: CDR1 MDHEN, CDR2 SYDVKM. Variable domain in full (rest from reference TRBV28 and TRBJ2-6): DVKVTQSSRYLVKRTGEKVFLECVQDMDHENMFWYRQDPGLGLRLIYFSYDVKMKEKGDIPEGYSVSREKKERFSLILESASTNQTSMYLCASADRAPSGANVLTFGAGSRLTVL.